The 28 T cell receptor beta chains in this list originate from one sample, sequenced in a study of blood T cell repertoires in COVID-19. Here immunoSEQ multiplex PCR was the method, and the copy in TCRdb shows in-frame clones only, minus some. The sample consists of some 60,000 clones, about 90% of them appearing once. Sequencing input: peripheral blood. These receptors were taken from a man between 60 and 70 years old with acute or convalescent COVID-19.

The chain uses TRBV18 and TRBJ2-2; 8 positions agree with TRBD2. Germline V CDR1 and CDR2: KGHSH, LQKENI. Trimming at V came to 4 bases and at J to 0 bases, leaving 4 bases not matched to a gene. This CDR3 has 16 amino acids. The CDR3 here is CASSREGLANTGELFF. The CDR3 region has the DNA TGTGCCAGCTCACGGGAGGGACTAGCGAACACCGGGGAGCTGTTTTTT.

V and J are TRBV6-2 or TRBV6-3 and TRBJ1-4; possible D gene TRBD1, 6 bases. Looked up from germline, CDR1 is MNHEY and CDR2 is SVGEGT. The CDR3 has 14 residues. V was trimmed by 0 bases and J by 7 bases, leaving 9 bases between them. The CDR3 here is CASSYSIGGEKLFF. The CDR3 DNA reads TGTGCCAGCAGTTACTCGATAGGGGGTGAAAAACTGTTTTTT.

The rearrangement joins TRBV5-1 to TRBJ1-1; D not certain. Trimming left V 0 bases short and J 3 bases short, with 9 bases between. CDR1 is SGHRS and CDR2 is YFSETQ in the germline V gene. This CDR3 contains 14 residues. In nucleotides, the CDR3 is TGCGCCAGCAGCTTGGAGGAGATCCACACTGAAGCTTTCTTT. It codes for CASSLEEIHTEAFF.

This clone was seen just once. CDR3 in amino acids: CAWVMEGGRNTGELFF. In DNA form, the CDR3 reads TGTGCCTGGGTGATGGAGGGAGGCAGAAACACCGGGGAGCTGTTTTTT. The V gene is TRBV30, the J gene TRBJ2-2; D might be TRBD2 (6 bases). Germline CDR1 GTSNPN, CDR2 SVGIG (reference sequence). The V end lost 5 bases, the J end lost 2 bases, and 18 bases lay between the germline ends. This CDR3 is 16 amino acids long.

The genes are TRBV19 and TRBJ2-1, with TRBD1 matching 9 bases. CDR1 and CDR2 from the germline V gene are LNHDA and SQIVND (reference sequence). The V gene end was trimmed by 6 bases and the J gene end by 3 bases; junction bases not matched to a gene: 18. The CDR3 length is 19 residues. CDR3 residues: CASRKNHGTGKVFYNEQFF. The CDR3 DNA sequence: TGTGCCAGTAGAAAAAATCACGGGACAGGGAAAGTTTTCTACAATGAGCAGTTCTTC. The whole variable domain, remainder taken from reference TRBV19 and TRBJ2-1, is DGGITQSPKYLFRKEGQNVTLSCEQNLNHDAMYWYRQDPGQGLRLIYYSQIVNDFQKGDIAEGYSVSREKKESFPLTVTSAQKNPTAFYLCASRKNHGTGKVFYNEQFFGPGTRLTVL.

This rearrangement joins TRBV27 to TRBJ1-6; 12 bases fit TRBD1. The CDR3 covers 17 residues. Germline V gene lookup returns CDR1 MNHEY and CDR2 SMNVEV (reference sequence). V shed 4 bases and J 5 bases; nucleotides not matched to a gene: 6. This CDR3 reads CASSSPGQGADNSPLHF. CDR3 coding DNA: TGTGCCAGCAGTTCCCCGGGACAGGGGGCAGATAATTCACCCCTCCACTTT.

The chain is built from TRBV30 and TRBJ2-2, with 9 positions matching TRBD2. CDR3 length: 16 residues. J lost 6 bases, V lost 0 bases, and 8 bases had no gene match. Germline loops: CDR1 GTSNPN, CDR2 SVGIG (reference sequence). The CDR3 is CAWSVTGAGGPGELFF. The DNA of the CDR3 is TGTGCCTGGAGTGTAACCGGAGCGGGAGGACCCGGGGAGCTGTTTTTT. The full variable domain, completed using reference TRBV30 and TRBJ2-2, is SQTIHQWPATLVQPVGSPLSLECTVEGTSNPNLYWYRQAAGRGLQLLFYSVGIGQISSEVPQNLSASRPQDRQFILSSKKLLLSDSGFYLCAWSVTGAGGPGELFFGEGSRLTVL.

V is TRBV9 and J is TRBJ2-7; the match to TRBD2 covers 9 bases. The CDR3 is 13 residues long. Trimming at V came to 3 bases and at J to 3 bases, leaving 1 base not matched to a gene. Germline CDR1 is SGDLS and CDR2 is YYNGEE. CDR3 bases: TGTGCCAGCAGCGGAGCGGGAGGCTACGAGCAGTACTTC. As protein: CASSGAGGYEQYF.

V usage is TRBV7-2 and J usage is TRBJ1-6; D is undetermined. The CDR3 totals 14 residues. Looked up from germline, CDR1 is SGHTA and CDR2 is FQGNSA. The V end was cut by 2 bases, the J end by 7 bases, with 9 bases between. The CDR3 protein is CASSLPGRNSPLHF. CDR3 DNA sequence: TGTGCCAGCAGCTTACCGGGTCGGAATTCACCCCTCCACTTT.

The chain employs TRBV14 and TRBJ1-2; D perhaps matches TRBD1 (6 bases). In germline, CDR1 is SGHDN, CDR2 FVKESK. V lost 5 bases to trimming and J lost 9 bases, with 13 bases between them. This CDR3 region has 12 residues. This CDR3 is CASSYRAGSYTF. The DNA of the CDR3 is TGTGCCAGCAGCTACAGGGCCGGCAGCTACACCTTC.

This sequence joins TRBV29-1 and TRBJ1-1; perhaps TRBD1 as D (6 bases). The CDR3 is 11 amino acids. Trimming stripped 4 bases from V and 8 bases from J, with 11 bases between. Germline lookup yields CDR1 SQVTM and CDR2 ANQGSEA. The CDR3 loop is CSVVAGVEAFF. In nucleotides, the CDR3 is TGCAGCGTTGTGGCAGGGGTAGAAGCTTTCTTT.

The genes are TRBV4-3 and TRBJ2-7; 7 positions agree with TRBD2. The CDR3 consists of 15 residues. CDR1 LGHNA and CDR2 YSLEER come from the germline V gene. Unmatched junction bases numbered 6, after V lost 1 base and J lost 3 bases. DNA of the CDR3: TGCGCCAGCAGCCAAGCTATCTCTAGCGGCTACGAGCAGTACTTC. Translation gives CASSQAISSGYEQYF.

The chain has TRBV5-1 and TRBJ1-6; possibly TRBD1 for D (6 bases). Trimming pared 0 bases from V and 7 bases from J, leaving 8 bases between. Per the germline V gene, CDR1 is SGHRS and CDR2 is YFSETQ. The CDR3 totals 14 residues. DNA of the CDR3: TGCGCCAGCAGCTTGGGACAGGAGAATTCACCCCTCCACTTT. Its protein is CASSLGQENSPLHF.

The chain links TRBV18 to TRBJ1-6, with D perhaps TRBD1 (5 bases). The germline V and J ends were trimmed by 1 base and 6 bases, with 10 bases remaining between them. The CDR3 is made up of 15 amino acids. The V gene's germline CDR1 is KGHSH and CDR2 LQKENI. As DNA, the CDR3 is TGTGCCAGCTCACCACTGGCACAGGTTAATTCACCCCTCCACTTT. Translating it yields CASSPLAQVNSPLHF.

V is TRBV5-6 and J is TRBJ1-5; 8 bases line up with TRBD1. J lost 1 base, V lost 3 bases, and 9 bases had no gene match. There are 17 residues in the CDR3. Germline V lookup: CDR1 SGHDT, CDR2 YYEEEE. CDR3 sequence: CASSSLGQVSSNQPQHF. CDR3 DNA: TGTGCCAGCAGCTCATTGGGACAGGTATCGAGCAATCAGCCCCAGCATTTT. Using reference TRBV5-6 and TRBJ1-5 for the parts outside the CDR3, the full variable domain is DAGVTQSPTHLIKTRGQQVTLRCSPKSGHDTVSWYQQALGQGPQFIFQYYEEEERQRGNFPDRFSGHQFPNYSSELNVNALLLGDSALYLCASSSLGQVSSNQPQHFGDGTRLSIL.

The V and J genes are TRBV7-2 and TRBJ1-6, with TRBD1 matching over 9 bases. Germline V CDR1 and CDR2: SGHTA, FQGNSA. J lost 3 bases, V lost 6 bases, and 9 bases had no gene match. This CDR3 is 17 amino acids long. The CDR3 sequence is CASRRFRTGDYNSPLHF. CDR3 coding DNA: TGTGCCAGCAGGCGATTTAGGACAGGGGACTATAATTCACCCCTCCACTTT.

V usage is TRBV7-8 and J usage is TRBJ1-1, with TRBD1 as a possible D gene (5 bases). The CDR3 runs 14 residues. The germline V and J ends were trimmed by 2 bases and 1 base, with 8 bases remaining between them. Germline CDR1 SGHVS, CDR2 FQNEAQ. CDR3 in amino acids: CASSLRQPNTEAFF. In nucleotides, the CDR3 is TGTGCCAGCAGCTTAAGACAGCCGAACACTGAAGCTTTCTTT.

The table lists this clone with a count of one. The chain couples TRBV7-6 to TRBJ2-7, with 9 bases matching TRBD1. J gave up 5 bases and V 5 bases, and 4 bases lay outside the gene matches. The CDR3 is made up of 13 amino acids. Germline V gives CDR1 SGHVS, CDR2 FNYEAQ. Written as DNA, the CDR3 is TGTGCCAGCAGCCAGGGACAGGGCCACGAGCAGTACTTC. Translation gives CASSQGQGHEQYF.

V gene TRBV7-3 combines with J gene TRBJ2-3, with D perhaps matching TRBD1 (6 bases). Germline values: CDR1 SGHTA, CDR2 FQGTGA. The germline V and J ends were trimmed by 2 bases and 4 bases, with 10 bases remaining between them. This CDR3 spans 14 amino acids. The CDR3 region has the DNA TGTGCCAGCAGCTTAGCCCACAGGGCAGATACGCAGTATTTT. Translated: CASSLAHRADTQYF.

The chain couples TRBV2 to TRBJ2-3, with TRBD1 identical over 11 bases. Looked up from germline, CDR1 is SNHLY and CDR2 is FYNNEI. J was trimmed by 4 bases and V by 6 bases; bases with no gene match: 6. The CDR3 runs 15 residues. The CDR3 DNA sequence: TGTGCCAGCAGAAAGACGGGACAGGGGGCAGATACGCAGTATTTT. Its translation: CASRKTGQGADTQYF.

J is TRBJ2-2 and V is TRBV19, with 7 bases fitting TRBD2. This CDR3 contains 14 residues. V dropped 3 bases and J dropped 3; count of bases not matched to a gene: 1. CDR1 LNHDA and CDR2 SQIVND come from the germline V gene (reference sequence). CDR3: CASSMGGDTGELFF. CDR3 coding DNA: TGTGCCAGTAGTATGGGGGGGGACACCGGGGAGCTGTTTTTT.

The chain carries TRBV6-6 and TRBJ2-7, with D uncertain. Germline CDR1 is MNHNY and CDR2 is SVGAGI (reference sequence). V gave up 4 bases and J gave up 1 base, with 14 bases separating them. The CDR3 loop spans 15 amino acids. The CDR3 DNA is TGTGCCAGCAGTTTCCTCGCTAAAAGATCCTACGAGCAGTACTTC. Translated, it gives CASSFLAKRSYEQYF.

This rearrangement joins TRBV27 to TRBJ2-3, with D uncertain. This CDR3 region has 14 residues. Trimming pared 2 bases from V and 5 bases from J, leaving 11 bases between. CDR1 is MNHEY and CDR2 is SMNVEV in the germline V gene (reference sequence). The CDR3 sequence is CASSLERSGDTQYF. In DNA, the CDR3 is TGTGCCAGCAGTTTAGAAAGGAGTGGAGATACGCAGTATTTT.

A single count supports this clone. The chain carries TRBV18 and TRBJ1-3, with 8 bases that match TRBD1. The CDR3 covers 15 residues. The V gene's germline CDR1 is KGHSH and CDR2 LQKENI. V was clipped by 4 bases and J by 2 bases; unmatched bases: 4. Written as DNA, the CDR3 is TGTGCCAGCTCACTCGACAGGGGAACTGGAAACACCATATATTTT. Its translation is CASSLDRGTGNTIYF.

The rearrangement joins TRBV29-1 to TRBJ1-2; 7 bases are shared with TRBD1. The CDR3 contains 11 residues. Germline loops: CDR1 SQVTM, CDR2 ANQGSEA. V shed 5 bases, J shed 8 bases, and the junction held 5 bases outside the gene matches. The CDR3 DNA sequence: TGCAGCGTTTTTACAGGGGCGGGCTACACCTTC. Its translation: CSVFTGAGYTF.

This clone was seen only a few times. J is TRBJ1-1 and V is TRBV2, with TRBD1 matching 7 bases. This CDR3 is 13 amino acids long. Per the germline V gene, CDR1 is SNHLY and CDR2 is FYNNEI. The V gene end was trimmed by 6 bases and the J gene end by 0 bases; junction bases not matched to a gene: 1. The CDR3 spells CASRQGLNTEAFF. In DNA form, the CDR3 reads TGTGCCAGCAGACAGGGGTTGAACACTGAAGCTTTCTTT. The whole variable domain, filled in from reference TRBV2 and TRBJ1-1, reads EPEVTQTPSHQVTQMGQEVILRCVPISNHLYFYWYRQILGQKVEFLVSFYNNEISEKSEIFDDQFSVERPDGSNFTLKIRSTKLEDSAMYFCASRQGLNTEAFFGQGTRLTVV.

The gene calls are TRBV5-5 and TRBJ1-2; unclear D gene. The CDR3 has 16 amino acids. The germline V gene has CDR1 SGHKS and CDR2 YYEKEE (reference sequence). With 2 bases removed from V and 5 bases from J, the gap between germline ends came to 19 bases. DNA for the CDR3: TGTGCCAGCAGCTTAGTTGTATCAGGATCCCTTTATGGCTACACCTTC. It translates to CASSLVVSGSLYGYTF.

CDR3 in DNA: TGTGCCAGCAGCTTAGGGGTTGGAAACACCATATATTTT. Translating gives CASSLGVGNTIYF. The chain joins TRBV5-6 to TRBJ1-3; a possible D gene is TRBD1 (5 bases). CDR1 is SGHDT, CDR2 YYEEEE, per germline. Trimming left V 2 bases short and J 3 bases short, with 6 bases between. There are 13 residues in the CDR3.